Listed below are T cell receptor beta chains from one sample, sequenced in a study of PD-L1 blockade in urothelial cancer. Some clones are missing from TCRdb's copy, which holds only in-frame ones; the method was immunoSEQ multiplex PCR. The data contain 95,000 to 130,000 clones, approximately 90% of them seen just once; the ten biggest clones take up about 1.5%. Source: PBMCs, taken around atezolizumab (anti-PD-L1) treatment. All receptors come from a man aged 60 to 69 with urothelial cancer. Both conserved end residues are part of each CDR3. The order of the fields is CDR3 protein, CDR3 DNA, CDR3 length, D gene, clone size, V gene, J gene. The D gene is left open where the match is weak. Not every row has a clone size; where given, it reads once, few, many or a size class.

CDR3: CASRSGTVQYGYTF
DNA: TGTGCCAGCAGGTCCGGAACAGTACAATATGGCTACACCTTC
length: 14
D: NA
size: NA
V: TRBV28
J: TRBJ1-2

CDR3: CSVSDRVGGTGELFF
DNA: TGCAGCGTTTCAGACAGGGTCGGGGGCACCGGGGAGCTGTTTTTT
length: 15
D: NA
size: NA
V: TRBV29-1
J: TRBJ2-2

CDR3: CASSGLAGMNEQFF
DNA: TGTGCCAGCAGCGGACTAGCGGGAATGAATGAGCAGTTCTTC
length: 14
D: TRBD2
size: once
V: TRBV5-5
J: TRBJ2-1

CDR3: CASTPRGGSGNTIYF
DNA: TGTGCCAGCACCCCGCGAGGAGGATCTGGAAACACCATATATTTT
length: 15
D: NA
size: NA
V: TRBV14
J: TRBJ1-3

CDR3: CASSKGQVNSPLHF
DNA: TGTGCCAGCAGCAAGGGACAGGTTAATTCACCCCTCCACTTT
length: 14
D: TRBD1
size: NA
V: TRBV13
J: TRBJ1-6

CDR3: CASSLGSYGRSHNEQFF
DNA: TGCGCCAGCAGCTTGGGGTCTTACGGGAGAAGCCACAATGAGCAGTTCTTC
length: 17
D: NA
size: NA
V: TRBV5-1
J: TRBJ2-1

CDR3: CASSSGPRGQPQHF
DNA: TGTGCCAGCAGCTCGGGCCCTCGGGGTCAGCCCCAGCATTTT
length: 14
D: NA
size: NA
V: TRBV5-8
J: TRBJ1-5

CDR3: CASSAGQQETQYF
DNA: TGTGCCAGCAGTGCAGGACAGCAAGAGACCCAGTACTTC
length: 13
D: NA
size: NA
V: TRBV6-1
J: TRBJ2-5

CDR3: CASTPTAPGTGELFF
DNA: TGTGCCAGCACCCCGACCGCCCCGGGCACCGGGGAGCTGTTTTTT
length: 15
D: NA
size: NA
V: TRBV7-6
J: TRBJ2-2

CDR3: CATLQGVGGAYEQYF
DNA: TGTGCCACCCTACAAGGGGTCGGCGGCGCCTACGAGCAGTACTTC
length: 15
D: NA
size: NA
V: TRBV19
J: TRBJ2-7

CDR3: CASSQDTGNQETQYF
DNA: TGCGCCAGCAGCCAAGATACAGGGAACCAAGAGACCCAGTACTTC
length: 15
D: NA
size: NA
V: TRBV4-3
J: TRBJ2-5

CDR3: CASSPGVGSYEQYF
DNA: TGTGCCAGCAGCCCGGGGGTGGGCTCCTACGAGCAGTACTTC
length: 14
D: NA
size: NA
V: TRBV4-2
J: TRBJ2-7

CDR3: CASSETQGGYGYTF
DNA: TGTGCCAGCAGTGAAACCCAGGGTGGCTATGGCTACACCTTC
length: 14
D: NA
size: NA
V: TRBV6-1
J: TRBJ1-2

CDR3: CASTSGTGNTGELFF
DNA: TGTGCCAGCACGAGCGGGACGGGAAACACCGGGGAGCTGTTTTTT
length: 15
D: TRBD2
size: NA
V: TRBV2
J: TRBJ2-2

CDR3: CASSTGTEQEKLFF
DNA: TGTGCCAGCAGTACCGGGACTGAACAAGAAAAACTGTTTTTT
length: 14
D: NA
size: NA
V: TRBV28
J: TRBJ1-4

CDR3: CASSLDGSGTATQYF
DNA: TGCGCCAGCAGCTTGGATGGTAGCGGGACGGCTACGCAGTATTTT
length: 15
D: TRBD2
size: NA
V: TRBV5-1
J: TRBJ2-3

CDR3: CASSRGRVTNSPLHF
DNA: TGTGCCAGCAGCCGAGGCCGGGTTACTAATTCACCCCTCCACTTT
length: 15
D: NA
size: NA
V: TRBV5-4
J: TRBJ1-6

CDR3: CASSRRGAGQPQHF
DNA: TGTGCCAGCTCCAGGCGGGGGGCCGGTCAGCCCCAGCATTTT
length: 14
D: NA
size: NA
V: TRBV2
J: TRBJ1-5

CDR3: CASSLDRVNTGELFF
DNA: TGTGCCAGCAGCTTAGACAGGGTAAACACCGGGGAGCTGTTTTTT
length: 15
D: NA
size: NA
V: TRBV7-7
J: TRBJ2-2

CDR3: CASSLMGTGRETQYF
DNA: TGTGCCAGCAGCTTGATGGGGACAGGGCGAGAGACCCAGTACTTC
length: 15
D: TRBD1
size: NA
V: TRBV7-3
J: TRBJ2-5

CDR3: CASGLVQARYYEQYF
DNA: TGTGCTAGTGGTTTGGTACAGGCCAGGTACTACGAGCAGTACTTC
length: 15
D: NA
size: NA
V: TRBV12-5
J: TRBJ2-7

CDR3: CASSQESGAGGTYEQYF
DNA: TGTGCCAGCAGCCAAGAAAGCGGAGCGGGGGGAACCTACGAGCAGTACTTC
length: 17
D: TRBD2
size: NA
V: TRBV4-2
J: TRBJ2-7

CDR3: CASSPTGGNQPQHF
DNA: TGTGCCAGTAGTCCCACAGGTGGCAATCAGCCCCAGCATTTT
length: 14
D: NA
size: NA
V: TRBV19
J: TRBJ1-5

CDR3: CASSLEGGHSYEQYF
DNA: TGTGCCAGCAGCTTAGAAGGGGGCCACTCCTACGAGCAGTACTTC
length: 15
D: TRBD1
size: once
V: TRBV7-2
J: TRBJ2-7

CDR3: CASSFHRGSNGYTF
DNA: TGTGCCAGCAGCTTCCACAGGGGGAGCAATGGCTACACCTTC
length: 14
D: TRBD1
size: NA
V: TRBV5-4
J: TRBJ1-2

CDR3: CASSEGGGAELFF
DNA: TGTGCCAGCAGTGAAGGGGGGGGCGCGGAACTGTTTTTT
length: 13
D: NA
size: NA
V: TRBV25-1
J: TRBJ1-4

CDR3: CASPEGQKGQNTEAFF
DNA: TGTGCCAGCCCCGAGGGACAAAAAGGTCAGAACACTGAAGCTTTCTTT
length: 16
D: NA
size: once
V: TRBV2
J: TRBJ1-1

CDR3: CASSLDLGGTGELFF
DNA: TGTGCCAGCAGCTTGGATTTAGGGGGAACCGGGGAGCTGTTTTTT
length: 15
D: NA
size: NA
V: TRBV5-4
J: TRBJ2-2

CDR3: CASRERQGRTEAFF
DNA: TGTGCCAGCAGGGAGAGACAGGGAAGGACTGAAGCTTTCTTT
length: 14
D: TRBD1
size: NA
V: TRBV6-5
J: TRBJ1-1

CDR3: CATNREVGQAVQETQYF
DNA: TGTGCCACCAACAGAGAGGTGGGACAGGCCGTCCAAGAGACCCAGTACTTC
length: 17
D: TRBD1
size: NA
V: TRBV15
J: TRBJ2-5

CDR3: CASSEAQRAIETQYF
DNA: TGTGCCAGCAGTGAAGCCCAGCGGGCTATAGAGACCCAGTACTTC
length: 15
D: NA
size: NA
V: TRBV2
J: TRBJ2-5

CDR3: CASSRTSGSGGETQYF
DNA: TGCGCCAGCAGCCGGACTAGCGGGTCTGGAGGAGAGACCCAGTACTTC
length: 16
D: TRBD2
size: NA
V: TRBV5-1
J: TRBJ2-5

CDR3: CASSRQGAIHSVSTDTQYF
DNA: TGTGCCAGCAGTCGACAGGGGGCGATTCATTCGGTTAGCACAGATACGCAGTATTTT
length: 19
D: TRBD1
size: NA
V: TRBV27
J: TRBJ2-3

CDR3: CASSFFVSGTSGRDEQFF
DNA: TGTGCCAGCAGCTTTTTTGTTTCCGGGACTAGCGGGAGAGATGAGCAGTTCTTC
length: 18
D: TRBD2
size: NA
V: TRBV11-1
J: TRBJ2-1

CDR3: CASSHRERPNYGYTF
DNA: TGTGCCAGTAGTCACCGGGAACGCCCAAACTATGGCTACACCTTC
length: 15
D: NA
size: NA
V: TRBV19
J: TRBJ1-2

CDR3: CASSSGGSGLYGYTF
DNA: TGTGCCAGCAGTTCGGGAGGGTCAGGGCTCTATGGCTACACCTTC
length: 15
D: NA
size: NA
V: TRBV6-5
J: TRBJ1-2

CDR3: CASSYRQGNGYTF
DNA: TGTGCCAGCAGTTACCGACAGGGTAATGGCTACACCTTC
length: 13
D: TRBD1
size: NA
V: TRBV6-5
J: TRBJ1-2

CDR3: CASSRSGTSTDTQYF
DNA: TGTGCCAGCAGCCGTAGCGGGACTAGCACAGATACGCAGTATTTT
length: 15
D: TRBD2
size: NA
V: TRBV7-9
J: TRBJ2-3

CDR3: CASSQVGLPEGKLFF
DNA: TGCGCCAGCAGCCAAGTCGGCCTACCGGAGGGAAAACTGTTTTTT
length: 15
D: NA
size: NA
V: TRBV4-3
J: TRBJ1-4

CDR3: CSEGQGAGSYNEQFF
DNA: TGCAGCGAGGGACAGGGGGCCGGGTCCTACAATGAGCAGTTCTTC
length: 15
D: TRBD1
size: NA
V: TRBV29-1
J: TRBJ2-1

CDR3: CASSPRRPPGEPQHF
DNA: TGTGCCAGCAGCCCAAGGCGGCCGCCCGGGGAGCCCCAGCATTTT
length: 15
D: NA
size: NA
V: TRBV7-8
J: TRBJ1-5

CDR3: CASSAGQRNTEAFF
DNA: TGTGCCAGCAGCGCTGGACAGCGGAACACTGAAGCTTTCTTT
length: 14
D: NA
size: few
V: TRBV9
J: TRBJ1-1

CDR3: CASSLGLAGGRTDTQYF
DNA: TGTGCCAGCAGCTTAGGTCTAGCGGGGGGACGCACAGATACGCAGTATTTT
length: 17
D: TRBD2
size: NA
V: TRBV7-6
J: TRBJ2-3

CDR3: CASRWTGRGDQPQHF
DNA: TGTGCCAGCAGGTGGACAGGTAGGGGTGATCAGCCCCAGCATTTT
length: 15
D: TRBD1
size: NA
V: TRBV27
J: TRBJ1-5